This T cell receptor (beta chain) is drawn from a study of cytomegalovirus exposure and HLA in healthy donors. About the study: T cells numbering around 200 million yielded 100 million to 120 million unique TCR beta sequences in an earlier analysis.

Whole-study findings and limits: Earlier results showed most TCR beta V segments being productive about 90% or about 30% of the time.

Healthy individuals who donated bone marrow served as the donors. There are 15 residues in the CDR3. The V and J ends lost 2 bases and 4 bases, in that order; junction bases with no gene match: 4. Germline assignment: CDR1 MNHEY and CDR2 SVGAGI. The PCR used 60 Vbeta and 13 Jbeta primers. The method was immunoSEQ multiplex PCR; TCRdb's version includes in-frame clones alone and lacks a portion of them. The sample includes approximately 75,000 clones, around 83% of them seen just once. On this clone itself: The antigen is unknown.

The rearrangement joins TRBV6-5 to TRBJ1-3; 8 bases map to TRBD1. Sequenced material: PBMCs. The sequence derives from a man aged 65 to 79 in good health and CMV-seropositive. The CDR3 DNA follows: TGTGCCAGCAGTTACCGGACAGGGCCCGGAAACACCATATATTTT. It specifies CASSYRTGPGNTIYF.